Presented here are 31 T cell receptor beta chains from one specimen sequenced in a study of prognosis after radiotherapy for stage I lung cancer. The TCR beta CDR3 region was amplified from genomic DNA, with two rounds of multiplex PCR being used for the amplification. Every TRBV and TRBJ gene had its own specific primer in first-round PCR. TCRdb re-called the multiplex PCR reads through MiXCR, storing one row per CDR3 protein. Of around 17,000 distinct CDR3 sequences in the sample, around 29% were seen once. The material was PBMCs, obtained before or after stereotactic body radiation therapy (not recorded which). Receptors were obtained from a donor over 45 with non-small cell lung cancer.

The CDR3 region has the DNA TGTGCCAGCAGATTCCCGGGACACCCCTTAAGGGAGCAGTTCTTC. Its translation: CASRFPGHPLREQFF. The V call is TRBV11-2, the J call TRBJ2-1; TRBD1 might be the D (6 bases). The V gene's germline CDR1 is SGHAT and CDR2 FQNNGV. The CDR3 is made up of 15 amino acids. V lost 6 bases and J 10 bases, leaving 22 bases between the germline ends.

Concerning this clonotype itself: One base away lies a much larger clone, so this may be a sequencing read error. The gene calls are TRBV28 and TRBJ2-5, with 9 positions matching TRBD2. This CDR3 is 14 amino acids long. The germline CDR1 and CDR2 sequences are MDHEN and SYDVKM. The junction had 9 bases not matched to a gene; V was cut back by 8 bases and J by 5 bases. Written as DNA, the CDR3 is TGTGCCAGCCACCACGGGGCGGGAGGGGAGACCCAGTACTTC. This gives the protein CASHHGAGGETQYF.

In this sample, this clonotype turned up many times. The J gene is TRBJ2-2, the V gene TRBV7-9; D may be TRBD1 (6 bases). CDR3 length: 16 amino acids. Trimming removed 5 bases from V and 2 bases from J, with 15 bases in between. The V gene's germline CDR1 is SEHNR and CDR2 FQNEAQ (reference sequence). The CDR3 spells CASSLPAGVNTGELFF. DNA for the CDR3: TGTGCCAGCAGCCTCCCCGCAGGGGTCAACACCGGGGAGCTGTTTTTT.

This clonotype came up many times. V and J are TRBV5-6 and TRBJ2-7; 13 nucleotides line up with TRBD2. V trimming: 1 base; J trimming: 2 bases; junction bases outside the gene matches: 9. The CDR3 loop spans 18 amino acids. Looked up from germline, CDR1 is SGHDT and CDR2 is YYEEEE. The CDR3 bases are TGTGCCAGCAGCTTGAGGCGATCCGGGACTAGCGGGACCTACGAGCAGTACTTC. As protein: CASSLRRSGTSGTYEQYF.

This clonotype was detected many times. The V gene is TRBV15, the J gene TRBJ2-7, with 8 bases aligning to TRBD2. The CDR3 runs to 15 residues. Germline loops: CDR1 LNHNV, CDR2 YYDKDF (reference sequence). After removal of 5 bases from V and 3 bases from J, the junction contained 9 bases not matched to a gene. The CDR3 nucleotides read TGTGCCACCAGCCCAACGGGTCTAGCGGGCTACGAGCAGTACTTC. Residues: CATSPTGLAGYEQYF.

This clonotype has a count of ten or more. DNA of the CDR3: TGCAGTGCTAGAGACCCCGACAGGCTAGCGGGAGGGTCCTACAATGAGCAGTTCTTC. It yields the protein CSARDPDRLAGGSYNEQFF. The chain recombines TRBV20-1 with TRBJ2-1; 12 positions agree with TRBD2. This CDR3 is 19 amino acids long. The germline CDR1 and CDR2 sequences are DFQATT and SNEGSKA (reference sequence). J was trimmed by 1 base and V by 0 bases; bases with no gene match: 10.

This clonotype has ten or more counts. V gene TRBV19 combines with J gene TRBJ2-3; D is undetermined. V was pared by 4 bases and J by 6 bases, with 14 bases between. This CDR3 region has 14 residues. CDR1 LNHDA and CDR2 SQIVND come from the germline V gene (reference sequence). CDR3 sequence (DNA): TGTGCCAGTAGTAAGTTCGGCCTTTCGGATACGCAGTATTTT. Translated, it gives CASSKFGLSDTQYF.

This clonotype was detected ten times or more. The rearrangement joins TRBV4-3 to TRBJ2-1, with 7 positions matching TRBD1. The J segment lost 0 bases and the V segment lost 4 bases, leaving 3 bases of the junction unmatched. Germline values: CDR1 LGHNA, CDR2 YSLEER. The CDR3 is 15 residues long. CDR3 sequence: CASSRRDSSYNEQFF. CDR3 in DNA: TGCGCCAGCAGCCGCCGGGACAGCTCCTACAATGAGCAGTTCTTC.

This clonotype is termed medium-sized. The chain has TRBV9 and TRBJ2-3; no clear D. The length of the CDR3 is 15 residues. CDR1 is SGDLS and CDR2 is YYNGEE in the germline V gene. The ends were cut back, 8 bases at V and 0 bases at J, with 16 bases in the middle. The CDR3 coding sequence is TGTGCCAGAACGCGTGGCGGATCAAGCACAGATACGCAGTATTTT. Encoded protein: CARTRGGSSTDTQYF. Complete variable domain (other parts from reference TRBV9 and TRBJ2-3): DSGVTQTPKHLITATGQRVTLRCSPRSGDLSVYWYQQSLDQGLQFLIQYYNGEERAKGNILERFSAQQFPDLHSELNLSSLELGDSALYFCARTRGGSSTDTQYFGPGTRLTVL.

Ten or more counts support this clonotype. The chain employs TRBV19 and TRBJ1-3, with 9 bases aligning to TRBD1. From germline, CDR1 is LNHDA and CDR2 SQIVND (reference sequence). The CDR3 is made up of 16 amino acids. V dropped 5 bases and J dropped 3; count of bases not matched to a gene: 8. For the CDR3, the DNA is TGTGCCAGTAGTCCAGCGGGACAGGGTATTGGAAACACCATATATTTT. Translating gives CASSPAGQGIGNTIYF.

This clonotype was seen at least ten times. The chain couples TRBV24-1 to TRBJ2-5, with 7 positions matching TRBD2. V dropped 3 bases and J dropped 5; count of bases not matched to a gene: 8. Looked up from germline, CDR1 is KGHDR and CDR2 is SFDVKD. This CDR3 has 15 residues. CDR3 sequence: CATSDPAGTWETQYF. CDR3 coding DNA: TGTGCCACCAGTGATCCAGCGGGGACCTGGGAGACCCAGTACTTC.

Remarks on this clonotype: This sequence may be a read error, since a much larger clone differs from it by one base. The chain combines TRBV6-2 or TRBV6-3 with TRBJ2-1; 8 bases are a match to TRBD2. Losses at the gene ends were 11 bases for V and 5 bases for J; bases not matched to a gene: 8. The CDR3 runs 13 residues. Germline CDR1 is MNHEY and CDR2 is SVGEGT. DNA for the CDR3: TGTGCCTGTAGCGGGATGGCGAACAATGAGCAGTTCTTC. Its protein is CACSGMANNEQFF.

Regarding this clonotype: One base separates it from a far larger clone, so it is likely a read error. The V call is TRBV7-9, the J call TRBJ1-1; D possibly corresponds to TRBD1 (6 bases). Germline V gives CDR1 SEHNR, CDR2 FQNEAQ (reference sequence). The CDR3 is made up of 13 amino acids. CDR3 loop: CVSSPQGWTEAFF. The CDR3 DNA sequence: TGTGTCAGCAGCCCCCAGGGGTGGACTGAAGCTTTCTTT.

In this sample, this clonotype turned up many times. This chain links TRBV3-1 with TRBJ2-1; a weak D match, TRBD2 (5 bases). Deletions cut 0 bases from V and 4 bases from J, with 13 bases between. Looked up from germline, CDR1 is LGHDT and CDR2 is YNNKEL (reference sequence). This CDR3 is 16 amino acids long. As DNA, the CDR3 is TGTGCCAGCAGCCAAGATCAGCGGCTAGAATACAATGAGCAGTTCTTC. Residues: CASSQDQRLEYNEQFF.

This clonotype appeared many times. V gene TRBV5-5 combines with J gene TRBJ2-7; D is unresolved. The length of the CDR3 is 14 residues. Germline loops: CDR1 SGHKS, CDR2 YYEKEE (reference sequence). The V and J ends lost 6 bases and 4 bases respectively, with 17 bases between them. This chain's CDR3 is CASILGVGPYEQYF. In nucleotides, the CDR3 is TGTGCCAGCATCCTGGGCGTAGGACCTTACGAGCAGTACTTC. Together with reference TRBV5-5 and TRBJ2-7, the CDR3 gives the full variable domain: DAGVTQSPTHLIKTRGQQVTLRCSPISGHKSVSWYQQVLGQGPQFIFQYYEKEERGRGNFPDRFSARQFPNYSSELNVNALLLGDSALYLCASILGVGPYEQYFGPGTRLTVT.

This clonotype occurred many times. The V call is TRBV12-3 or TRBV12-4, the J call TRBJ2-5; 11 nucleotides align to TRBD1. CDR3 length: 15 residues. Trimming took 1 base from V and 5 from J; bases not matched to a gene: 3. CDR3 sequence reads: CASSLDGTGGETQYF. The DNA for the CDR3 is TGTGCCAGCAGTTTAGACGGGACAGGGGGGGAGACCCAGTACTTC.

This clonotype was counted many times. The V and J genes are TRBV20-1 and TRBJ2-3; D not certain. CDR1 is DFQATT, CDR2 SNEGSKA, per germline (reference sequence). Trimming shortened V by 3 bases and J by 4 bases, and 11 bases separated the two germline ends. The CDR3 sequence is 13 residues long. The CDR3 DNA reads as TGCAGTGCTAGCGGGCGTCCCGCAGATACGCAGTATTTT. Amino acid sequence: CSASGRPADTQYF.

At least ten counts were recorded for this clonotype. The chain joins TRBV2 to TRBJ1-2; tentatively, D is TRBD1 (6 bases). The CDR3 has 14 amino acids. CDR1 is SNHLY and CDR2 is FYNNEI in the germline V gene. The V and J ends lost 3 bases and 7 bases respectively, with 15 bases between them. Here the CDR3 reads CASSDNRDTRGYTF. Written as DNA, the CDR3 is TGTGCCAGCAGTGACAACCGGGACACACGTGGCTACACCTTC.

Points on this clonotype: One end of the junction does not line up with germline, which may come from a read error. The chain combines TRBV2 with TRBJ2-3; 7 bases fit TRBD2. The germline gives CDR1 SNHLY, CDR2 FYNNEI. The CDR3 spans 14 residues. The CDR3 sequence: CASSEQRGLDTQYF. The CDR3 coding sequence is TGTGCCAGCAGTGAACAGCGGGGCCTAGATACACAGTATTTT. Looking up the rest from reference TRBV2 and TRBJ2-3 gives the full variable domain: EPEVTQTPSHQVTQMGQEVILRCVPISNHLYFYWYRQILGQKVEFLVSFYNNEISEKSEIFDDQFSVERPDGSNFTLKIRSTKLEDSAMYFCASSEQRGLDTQYFGPGTRLTVL.

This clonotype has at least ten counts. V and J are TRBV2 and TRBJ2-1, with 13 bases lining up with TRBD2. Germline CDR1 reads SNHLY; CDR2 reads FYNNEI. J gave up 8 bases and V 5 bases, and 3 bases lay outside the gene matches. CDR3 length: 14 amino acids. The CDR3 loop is CASSWTSGSDEQFF. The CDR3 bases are TGTGCCAGCAGTTGGACTAGCGGGAGCGATGAGCAGTTCTTC.

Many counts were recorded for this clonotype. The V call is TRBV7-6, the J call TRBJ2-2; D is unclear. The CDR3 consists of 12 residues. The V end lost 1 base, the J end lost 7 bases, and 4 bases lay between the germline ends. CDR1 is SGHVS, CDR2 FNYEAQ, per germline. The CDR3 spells CASSLVVGELFF. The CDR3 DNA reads TGTGCCAGCAGCTTAGTCGTCGGGGAGCTGTTTTTT.

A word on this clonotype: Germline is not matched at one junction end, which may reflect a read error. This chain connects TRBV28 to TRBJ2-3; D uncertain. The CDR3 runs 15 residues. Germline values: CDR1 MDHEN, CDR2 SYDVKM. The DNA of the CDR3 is TGTGCCAGCAGTTTATTGCGCCCAAGGGTAGATACTCAGTATTTT. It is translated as CASSLLRPRVDTQYF.

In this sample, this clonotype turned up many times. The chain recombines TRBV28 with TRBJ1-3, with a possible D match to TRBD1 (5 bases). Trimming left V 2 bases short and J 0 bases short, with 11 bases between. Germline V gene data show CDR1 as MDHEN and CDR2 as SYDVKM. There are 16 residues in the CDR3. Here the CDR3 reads CASSLGAGFSGNTIYF. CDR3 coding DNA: TGTGCCAGCAGTTTAGGGGCCGGCTTCTCTGGAAACACCATATATTTT.

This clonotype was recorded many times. The CDR3 loop is CASRTRPNSGANVLTF. CDR3 in DNA: TGTGCCAGCAGAACCAGACCGAACTCTGGGGCCAACGTCCTGACTTTC. V usage is TRBV6-1 and J usage is TRBJ2-6; D not resolved. The CDR3 sequence is 16 residues long. Trimming left V 6 bases short and J 0 bases short, with 12 bases between. CDR1 and CDR2 from the germline V gene are MNHNS and SASEGT.

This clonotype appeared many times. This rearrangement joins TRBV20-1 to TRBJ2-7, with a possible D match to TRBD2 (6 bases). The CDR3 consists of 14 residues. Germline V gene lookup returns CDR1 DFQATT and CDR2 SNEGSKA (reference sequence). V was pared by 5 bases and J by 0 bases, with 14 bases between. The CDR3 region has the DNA TGCAGTGCTGCCCGGGACTCCAGCTCCTACGAGCAGTACTTC. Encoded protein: CSAARDSSSYEQYF.

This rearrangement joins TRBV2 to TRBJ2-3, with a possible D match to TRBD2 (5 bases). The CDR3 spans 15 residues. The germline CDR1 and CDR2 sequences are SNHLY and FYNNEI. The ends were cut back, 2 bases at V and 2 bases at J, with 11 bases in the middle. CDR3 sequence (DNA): TGTGCCAGCAGTGAAACGGGGTCTATCACAGATACGCAGTATTTT. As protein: CASSETGSITDTQYF.

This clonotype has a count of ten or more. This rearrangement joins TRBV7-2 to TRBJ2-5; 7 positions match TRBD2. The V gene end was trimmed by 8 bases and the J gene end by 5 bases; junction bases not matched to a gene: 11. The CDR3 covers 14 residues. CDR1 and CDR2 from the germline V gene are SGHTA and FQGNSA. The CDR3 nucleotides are TGTGCCAGCTCCCCTCGGGGAGGGGCTGAGACCCAGTACTTC. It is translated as CASSPRGGAETQYF.

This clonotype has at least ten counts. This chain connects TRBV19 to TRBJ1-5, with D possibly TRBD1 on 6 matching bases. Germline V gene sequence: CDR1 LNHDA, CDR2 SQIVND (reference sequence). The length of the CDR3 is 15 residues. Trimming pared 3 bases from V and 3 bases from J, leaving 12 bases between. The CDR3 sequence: CASSIVEGDNQPQHF. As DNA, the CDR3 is TGTGCCAGTAGTATCGTGGAGGGGGACAATCAGCCCCAGCATTTT.

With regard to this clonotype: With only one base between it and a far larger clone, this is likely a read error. The DNA of the CDR3 is TGTGCCAGCAGCCTTGACGGTGCGAGCGGGAGTATCTTTGGTAAATACGAGCAGTACTTC. Translated, it gives CASSLDGASGSIFGKYEQYF. The V call is TRBV6-4, the J call TRBJ2-7; 8 bases line up with TRBD2. The J segment lost 4 bases and the V segment lost 6 bases, leaving 26 bases of the junction unmatched. The CDR3 sequence is 20 residues long. CDR1 is MRHNA, CDR2 SNTAGT, per germline.

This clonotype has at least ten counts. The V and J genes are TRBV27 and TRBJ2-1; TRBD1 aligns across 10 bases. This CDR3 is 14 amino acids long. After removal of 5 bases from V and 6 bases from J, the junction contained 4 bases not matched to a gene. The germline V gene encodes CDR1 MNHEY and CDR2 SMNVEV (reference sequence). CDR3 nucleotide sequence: TGTGCCAGCAGTCCAGGACAGGGGGGCAATGAGCAGTTCTTC. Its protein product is CASSPGQGGNEQFF.

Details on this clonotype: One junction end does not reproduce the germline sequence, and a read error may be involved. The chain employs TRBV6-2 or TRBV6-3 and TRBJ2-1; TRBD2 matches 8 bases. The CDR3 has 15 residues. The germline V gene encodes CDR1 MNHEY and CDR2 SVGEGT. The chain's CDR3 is CASSSGLAEINEHFF. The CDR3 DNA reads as TGTGCCAGCAGTTCCGGACTAGCAGAGATCAATGAGCATTTCTTC.